This entry features one T cell receptor (beta chain) sequence. The antigen is undetermined. This specimen comes from a study of cytomegalovirus exposure and HLA in healthy donors. Study results and caveats: It was in a later analysis that TCR association rates were seen to vary by HLA locus, highest for DRB1 and lowest for HLA-C.

13 Jbeta primers and 60 Vbeta primers were used for the PCR. TCRdb keeps only in-frame clones here, not all; method: immunoSEQ multiplex PCR. The sample has more than 150,000 clones; approximately 88% are singletons. Trimming cost V 4 bases and J 1 base, with 7 bases left between them. Germline assignment: CDR1 GTSNPN and CDR2 SVGIG (reference sequence). This CDR3 is 12 amino acids long. This chain connects TRBV30 to TRBJ1-2; no firm D call. This sequence originates from a woman between 45 and 65 years old in good health and CMV-seropositive. The sequenced sample was PBMCs. CDR3 protein: CAWTKINYGYTF. The CDR3 DNA sequence: TGTGCCTGGACTAAGATTAACTATGGCTACACCTTC. Supplemented by reference TRBV30 and TRBJ1-2, the full variable domain reads SQTIHQWPATLVQPVGSPLSLECTVEGTSNPNLYWYRQAAGRGLQLLFYSVGIGQISSEVPQNLSASRPQDRQFILSSKKLLLSDSGFYLCAWTKINYGYTFGSGTRLTVV.